This TCR beta chain came from a study of cytomegalovirus exposure and HLA in healthy donors. Only a few counts were recorded for this clone. The V end was cut by 7 bases, the J end by 4 bases, with 17 bases between. Germline assignment: CDR1 MDHEN and CDR2 SYDVKM. The CDR3 has 15 amino acids. The PCR had 60 Vbeta and 13 Jbeta primers. The repertoire was sequenced with immunoSEQ multiplex PCR; TCRdb's copy has only in-frame clones and lacks some. Of approximately 85,000 clones in the sample, roughly 78% were seen once. Sequencing used PBMCs. The source of this sequence is a young man in good health and CMV-seronegative. J is TRBJ1-5 and V is TRBV28; D remains ambiguous. The CDR3 loop is CASTEALAGNQPQHF. CDR3 coding DNA: TGTGCCAGCACCGAGGCCCTCGCGGGGAATCAGCCCCAGCATTTT.